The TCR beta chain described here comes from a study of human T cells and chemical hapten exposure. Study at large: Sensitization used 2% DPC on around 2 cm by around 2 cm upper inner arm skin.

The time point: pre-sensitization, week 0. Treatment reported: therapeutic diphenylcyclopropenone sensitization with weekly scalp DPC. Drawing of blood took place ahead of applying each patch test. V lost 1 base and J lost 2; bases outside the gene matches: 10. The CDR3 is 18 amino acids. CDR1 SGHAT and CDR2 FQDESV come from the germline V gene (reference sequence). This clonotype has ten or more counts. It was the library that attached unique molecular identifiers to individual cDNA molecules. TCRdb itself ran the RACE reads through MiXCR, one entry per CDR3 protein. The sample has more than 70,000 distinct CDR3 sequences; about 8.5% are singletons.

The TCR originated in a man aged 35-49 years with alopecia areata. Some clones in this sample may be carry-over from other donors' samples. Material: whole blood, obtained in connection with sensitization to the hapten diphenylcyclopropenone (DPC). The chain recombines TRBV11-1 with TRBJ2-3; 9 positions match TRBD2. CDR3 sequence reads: CASSLGQTPGLATDTQYF. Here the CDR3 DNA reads TGTGCCAGCAGCTTAGGACAGACTCCGGGACTAGCCACAGATACGCAGTATTTT. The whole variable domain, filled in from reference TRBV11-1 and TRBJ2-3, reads EAEVAQSPRYKITEKSQAVAFWCDPISGHATLYWYRQILGQGPELLVQFQDESVVDDSQLPKDRFSAERLKGVDSTLKIQPAELGDSAMYLCASSLGQTPGLATDTQYFGPGTRLTVL.